The 21 T cell receptor beta chains given below trace back to one sample, sequenced in a study of regulatory T cells in long-lasting Graves disease. Investigators prepared the TCR beta libraries by applying iRepertoire HTBI primers and Arm-PCR of CDR3 regions. TCRdb independently ran MiXCR on the multiplex PCR reads; one entry per CDR3 protein. The sample consists of 380,000 or so distinct CDR3 sequences, roughly 16% of them appearing once. Indicated time point: newly diagnosed GD, antithyroid drugs for less than 3 months. PBMC-derived RNA was used for the TCR library. The data also belong to a second study, concerning T cells in Graves' hyperthyroidism and ophthalmopathy.

Sequenced material: peripheral blood mononuclear cells (PBMCs), taken at new diagnosis, from a patient treated with antithyroid drugs. These TCRs come from a woman under 30 with Graves disease.

Turning to this clonotype: The likely explanation is a read error, given a far larger clone one base away. The rearrangement links TRBV11-2 to TRBJ2-4; 9 bases are a match to TRBD2. The closer fit of TRBJ2-7 to the DNA end suggests the J call may be wrong. The germline V gene has CDR1 SGHAT and CDR2 FQNNGV. This CDR3 contains 15 residues. Written as DNA, the CDR3 is TGTGCCAGCAGCCCCCTAGCGGGGAACCCCTACGAGCAGTACTTC. Amino acid sequence: CASSPLAGNPYEQYF.

This clonotype was detected many times. The chain joins TRBV5-1 to TRBJ2-2; D unclear. Trimming took 5 bases from V and 5 from J, leaving 10 bases between them. The germline CDR1 and CDR2 sequences are SGHRS and YFSETQ. The length of the CDR3 is 13 residues. The CDR3 DNA sequence: TGCGCCAGCAGTATTGGGTTGACCGGGGAGCTGTTTTTT. This sequence encodes CASSIGLTGELFF.

This clonotype occurred many times. The chain recombines TRBV20-1 with TRBJ1-2; 7 bases agree with TRBD1. Germline CDR1 DFQATT, CDR2 SNEGSKA (reference sequence). The CDR3 totals 17 residues. J lost 4 bases, V lost 1 base, and 15 bases had no gene match. As DNA, the CDR3 is TGCAGTGCTAGAGCCCTTACAGGGGTCAGTGGAGGCTATGGCTACACCTTC. Its protein product is CSARALTGVSGGYGYTF.

The genes are TRBV5-6 and TRBJ1-5; D is unclear. CDR1 is SGHDT, CDR2 YYEEEE, per germline. Trimming took 1 base from V and 4 from J, leaving 12 bases between them. This CDR3 has 15 amino acids. CDR3 coding DNA: TGTGCCAGCAGCTTGTACGGTAGCTCTAATCAGCCCCAGCATTTT. This encodes CASSLYGSSNQPQHF.

V is TRBV18 and J is TRBJ2-1, with 8 bases aligning to TRBD2. Germline assignment: CDR1 KGHSH and CDR2 LQKENI. The J segment lost 3 bases and the V segment lost 3 bases, leaving 10 bases of the junction unmatched. The length of the CDR3 is 17 residues. In DNA form, the CDR3 reads TGTGCCAGCTCACCCTCGACTAGCGTGGCTGGCTACAATGAGCAGTTCTTC. Residues: CASSPSTSVAGYNEQFF.

CDR3 amino acids: CASHVPAGANTEAFF. The CDR3 DNA reads TGTGCCAGCCACGTGCCCGCGGGAGCGAACACTGAAGCTTTCTTT. The rearrangement joins TRBV6-1 to TRBJ1-1; D is unclear. In germline, CDR1 is MNHNS, CDR2 SASEGT. V was trimmed by 8 bases and J by 1 base, leaving 17 bases between them. The CDR3 loop spans 15 amino acids.

The gene calls are TRBV28 and TRBJ1-3; possibly TRBD1 for D (5 bases). V dropped 1 base and J dropped 4 bases, with 14 bases sitting between them. The germline CDR1 and CDR2 sequences are MDHEN and SYDVKM. CDR3 length equals 16 residues. For the CDR3, the DNA is TGTGCCAGCAGTTTATATCCAGGGTCGGGGGGAAACACCATATATTTT. This codes for CASSLYPGSGGNTIYF.

In its sample, this clonotype was seen a few times. The chain is built from TRBV7-8 and TRBJ2-7; D is unresolved. The CDR3 runs 11 residues. Per germline, CDR1 SGHVS and CDR2 FQNEAQ. The V end lost 7 bases, the J end lost 5 bases, and 9 bases lay between the germline ends. The CDR3 region has the DNA TGTGCCAGCACTCTTAGGGACGAGCAGTACTTC. Its protein product is CASTLRDEQYF.

This clonotype was seen ten or more times. The chain employs TRBV3-1 and TRBJ1-1; TRBD1 is a possible D gene (6 bases). The length of the CDR3 is 17 residues. Trimming took off 4 bases at V and 4 bases at J, with 22 bases between the two ends. Germline CDR1 is LGHDT and CDR2 is YNNKEL (reference sequence). In DNA, the CDR3 is TGTGCCAGCAGCCCAAGTGGGACACTCCTACCGGGCACTGAAGCTTTCTTT. The encoded protein is CASSPSGTLLPGTEAFF. Full variable domain (outside the CDR3, taken from reference TRBV3-1 and TRBJ1-1): DTAVSQTPKYLVTQMGNDKSIKCEQNLGHDTMYWYKQDSKKFLKIMFSYNNKELIINETVPNRFSPKSPDKAHLNLHINSLELGDSAVYFCASSPSGTLLPGTEAFFGQGTRLTVV.

This clonotype was detected ten times or more. The rearrangement uses TRBV20-1 and TRBJ2-1; D possibly matches TRBD1 or TRBD2 (5 bases each). Per the germline V gene, CDR1 is DFQATT and CDR2 is SNEGSKA (reference sequence). V was shortened by 5 bases and J by 5 bases, with 19 bases between the two germline ends. This CDR3 contains 15 residues. The CDR3 loop is CSAPRGVATDNEQFF. In DNA form, the CDR3 reads TGCAGTGCTCCGAGAGGGGTCGCGACAGACAATGAGCAGTTCTTC.

V and J are TRBV6-4 and TRBJ2-2; D ambiguous. The CDR3 contains 15 residues. Trimming pared 2 bases from V and 2 bases from J, leaving 9 bases between. Germline lookup yields CDR1 MRHNA and CDR2 SNTAGT. The CDR3 coding sequence is TGTGCCAGCAGTGACCACCGTAGTAACACCGGGGAGCTGTTTTTT. As protein: CASSDHRSNTGELFF.

Ten or more counts support this clonotype. The gene calls are TRBV7-8 and TRBJ2-3; 12 bases match TRBD2. The ends lost 5 bases at V and 5 bases at J; junction bases unmatched: 8. Per the germline V gene, CDR1 is SGHVS and CDR2 is FQNEAQ. The CDR3 extends over 16 amino acids. DNA for the CDR3: TGTGCCAGCAGCCCCAGACTAGCGGGGGCGGGAGATACGCAGTATTTT. Translation gives CASSPRLAGAGDTQYF. The whole variable domain, remainder taken from reference TRBV7-8 and TRBJ2-3, is GAGVSQSPRYKVAKRGQDVALRCDPISGHVSLFWYQQALGQGPEFLTYFQNEAQLDKSGLPSDRFFAERPEGSVSTLKIQRTQQEDSAVYLCASSPRLAGAGDTQYFGPGTRLTVL.

This clonotype was observed at least ten times. The junction and the germline gene differ at one end; a read error may be behind it. The chain is built from TRBV5-1 and TRBJ2-7, with D perhaps TRBD1 or TRBD2 (5 bases each). There are 14 residues in the CDR3. Germline V CDR1 and CDR2: SGHRS, YFSETQ. CDR3 in amino acids: CASSLGDPVHEQYF. The CDR3 DNA sequence: TGCGCCAGCAGTTTGGGGGACCCTGTCCACGAGCAGTACTTC.

As regards this clonotype: A much larger clone lies one base from this, so it may be a read error. J is TRBJ2-1 and V is TRBV6-2 or TRBV6-3, with D possibly being TRBD2 (5 bases). V lost 6 bases to trimming and J lost 8 bases, with 23 bases between them. Germline V gives CDR1 MNHEY, CDR2 SVGEGT. The CDR3 sequence is 16 residues long. As DNA, the CDR3 is TGTGCCAGCAGGAATACGGGAATGATCAATAACGATGAGCAGTTCTTC. Amino acid sequence: CASRNTGMINNDEQFF.

This clonotype showed up many times. One junction end disagrees with the germline gene, perhaps due to a read error. The chain combines TRBV5-1 with TRBJ1-6; D call uncertain. CDR1 SGHRS and CDR2 YFSETQ come from the germline V gene. The CDR3 consists of 13 residues. CDR3 nucleotides: TGCGCCAGCGGCTTTTCGGGGAGTTCACCCCTCCACTTT. It translates to CASGFSGSSPLHF.

This clonotype occurred many times. V usage is TRBV7-9 and J usage is TRBJ2-7, with D unclear. The CDR3 is 12 amino acids. The germline V gene encodes CDR1 SEHNR and CDR2 FQNEAQ (reference sequence). Trimming shortened V by 4 bases and J by 3 bases, and 7 bases separated the two germline ends. In nucleotides, the CDR3 is TGTGCCAGCAGCTCATATGACTACGAGCAGTACTTC. Protein sequence: CASSSYDYEQYF.

This clonotype was seen many times. In DNA form, the CDR3 reads TGTGCCAGCAGCTTATCCCGACTAGCGGGAGGGAGCGGGGAGCTGTTTTTT. Its translation is CASSLSRLAGGSGELFF. The chain couples TRBV7-8 to TRBJ2-2, with TRBD2 identical over 14 bases. Germline V gene sequence: CDR1 SGHVS, CDR2 FQNEAQ. J lost 7 bases, V lost 2 bases, and 6 bases had no gene match. This CDR3 has 17 amino acids.

This clonotype was seen ten or more times. The chain recombines TRBV6-1 with TRBJ2-1, with D tentatively TRBD2 (6 bases). The CDR3 spans 13 residues. Per germline, CDR1 MNHNS and CDR2 SASEGT. The V and J ends lost 10 bases and 9 bases respectively, with 19 bases between them. This CDR3 reads CATRARGGGEQFF. The CDR3 nucleotides are TGTGCCACCCGAGCTAGGGGAGGCGGTGAGCAGTTCTTC.

The V and J genes are TRBV4-1 and TRBJ1-1; D is uncertain. Trimming cost V 1 base and J 3 bases, with 9 bases left between them. Germline loops: CDR1 MGHRA, CDR2 YSYEKL. The CDR3 loop spans 14 amino acids. The CDR3 bases are TGCGCCAGCAGCCAAGTGGGAGAGGACACTGAAGCTTTCTTT. This codes for CASSQVGEDTEAFF.

The rearrangement links TRBV3-1 to TRBJ2-5; perhaps TRBD2 as D (6 bases). Trimming pared 3 bases from V and 1 base from J, leaving 9 bases between. Germline loops: CDR1 LGHDT, CDR2 YNNKEL (reference sequence). CDR3 length equals 14 residues. The CDR3 DNA reads TGTGCCAGCAGCCACCGACTAGTCCAAGAGACCCAGTACTTC. It codes for CASSHRLVQETQYF.

At least ten counts were recorded for this clonotype. At one of its ends the junction is not consistent with the germline gene, which may arise from a read error. This chain uses TRBV18 with TRBJ2-7, with 11 bases aligning to TRBD2. The germline V gene encodes CDR1 KGHSH and CDR2 LQKENI. The CDR3 covers 14 residues. In nucleotides, the CDR3 is TGTGCCAGCCATTCCGGGACTAGCGGATACGGGCAGTACTTC. Encoded protein: CASHSGTSGYGQYF.